Listed below are T cell receptor beta chains from one sample, sequenced in a study of blood T cell repertoires in COVID-19. Clones were read by immunoSEQ multiplex PCR, and TCRdb kept only the in-frame ones, dropping some. This table has about 120,000 clones, approximately 85% appearing once. The sequenced sample consisted of peripheral blood. The receptors stem from a human donor in a cohort sampled during active COVID-19. CDR3s include the opening cysteine and the closing phenylalanine or tryptophan. A D gene is named only where the DNA matches it firmly. The listing skips clone size in some rows; elsewhere it reads once, few, many or a size class.

v_call	d_call	j_call	clone_size	cdr3_aa	cdr3_nt
TRBV4-3	TRBD1	TRBJ2-1	-	CASSQRQGTHNEQFF	TGCGCCAGCAGCCAAAGACAGGGGACCCACAATGAGCAGTTCTTC
TRBV5-4	-	TRBJ2-1	-	CASSWEGEGEQFF	TGTGCCAGCAGCTGGGAGGGGGAAGGTGAGCAGTTCTTC
TRBV3-1/TRBV3-2	TRBD1	TRBJ2-7	-	CASSQVSGQGFYEQYF	TGTGCCAGCAGCCAGGTTTCCGGACAGGGATTCTACGAGCAGTACTTC
TRBV15	TRBD2	TRBJ2-3	-	CATSRDPASGGYTDTQYF	TGTGCCACCAGCAGAGATCCGGCTAGCGGGGGTTACACAGATACGCAGTATTTT
TRBV19	-	TRBJ2-5	-	CASSGTAQETQYF	TGTGCCAGTAGCGGGACTGCTCAAGAGACCCAGTACTTC
TRBV7-9	-	TRBJ2-3	once	CASSPVAATDTQYF	TGTGCCAGCAGCCCAGTAGCGGCCACAGATACGCAGTATTTT
TRBV11-3	-	TRBJ2-5	-	CASSLQGGGQETQYF	TGTGCCAGCAGCTTACAGGGTGGTGGACAAGAGACCCAGTACTTC
TRBV18	-	TRBJ1-5	-	CASSPEGSGNQPQHF	TGTGCCAGCTCACCAGAGGGATCTGGCAATCAGCCCCAGCATTTT
TRBV5-8	-	TRBJ1-5	-	CASRMGGQPQHF	TGTGCCAGCAGGATGGGGGGTCAGCCCCAGCATTTT
TRBV10-2	TRBD2	TRBJ2-1	-	CASSESGLAGGRSSYNEQFF	TGCGCCAGCAGTGAGTCCGGGCTAGCGGGGGGCCGTAGCTCCTACAATGAGCAGTTCTTC
TRBV7-7	TRBD2	TRBJ2-1	-	CASSLEPAGAFLRSYNEQFF	TGTGCTAGCAGCTTAGAGCCAGCGGGGGCTTTCTTGCGATCCTACAATGAGCAGTTCTTC
TRBV28	-	TRBJ2-7	-	CASSGSAALTYEQYF	TGTGCCAGCAGTGGCAGCGCGGCTCTGACCTACGAGCAGTACTTC
TRBV7-2	-	TRBJ2-3	-	CASSSPLLETTNTQYF	TGTGCCAGCAGTTCGCCCTTACTAGAGACCACGAATACGCAGTATTTT
TRBV7-2	-	TRBJ1-1	-	CASSLARWRNTEAFF	TGTGCCAGCAGCTTAGCTCGGTGGAGGAACACTGAAGCTTTCTTT
TRBV6-1	-	TRBJ2-3	once	CASSEETGRQYF	TGTGCCAGCAGTGAAGAAACGGGGAGGCAGTATTTT
TRBV7-2	TRBD2	TRBJ2-5	once	CASSSRGRGGGQETQYF	TGTGCCAGCAGCTCTAGGGGCCGCGGGGGGGGACAAGAGACCCAGTACTTC
TRBV5-4	TRBD1	TRBJ2-6	-	CASRPGTGAGANVLTF	TGTGCCAGCAGGCCAGGCACAGGGGCCGGGGCCAACGTCCTGACTTTC
TRBV5-1	-	TRBJ1-1	-	CASSLAQMQNTEAFF	TGCGCCAGCAGCTTGGCCCAGATGCAGAACACTGAAGCTTTCTTT
TRBV28	-	TRBJ1-6	-	CASSSVTAGFSPLHF	TGTGCCAGCAGTTCCGTAACCGCAGGGTTCTCACCCCTCCACTTT
TRBV10-2	TRBD1	TRBJ2-3	-	CASRAAGTGTDTQYF	TGCGCCAGTAGAGCAGCCGGGACAGGGACAGATACGCAGTATTTT
TRBV27	-	TRBJ2-3	-	CASSPLHRDNTDTQYF	TGTGCCAGCAGTCCCCTCCACAGGGATAACACAGATACGCAGTATTTT
TRBV24-1	TRBD2	TRBJ2-5	once	CATSGLGGKETQYF	TGTGCCACCAGTGGCCTCGGGGGGAAGGAGACCCAGTACTTC
TRBV13	-	TRBJ1-1	-	CASSFSGEAFF	TGTGCCAGCAGCTTTTCGGGTGAAGCTTTCTTT
TRBV4-3	-	TRBJ1-2	-	CASSQVPARDYGYTF	TGCGCCAGCAGCCAAGTCCCGGCCAGGGACTATGGCTACACCTTC
TRBV4-1	TRBD2	TRBJ2-5	-	CASSQRLLAGGLETQYF	TGCGCCAGCAGCCAAAGGTTGCTAGCGGGGGGGCTGGAGACCCAGTACTTC
TRBV5-1	-	TRBJ2-3	-	CASSLAFGGRNTQYF	TGCGCCAGCAGCTTGGCCTTCGGGGGGCGTAATACGCAGTATTTT
TRBV10-3	TRBD1	TRBJ2-7	-	CAISEGTAISYEQYF	TGTGCCATCAGTGAAGGGACAGCTATCTCCTACGAGCAGTACTTC
TRBV3-1/TRBV3-2	TRBD2	TRBJ2-3	few	CATASGGAMADTQYF	TGTGCCACAGCTTCGGGGGGGGCCATGGCAGATACGCAGTATTTT
TRBV19	TRBD1	TRBJ1-1	-	CASSSTGDTEAFF	TGTGCCAGTAGCTCAACAGGGGACACTGAAGCTTTCTTT
TRBV11-3	-	TRBJ1-1	-	CASSLDPGEAFF	TGTGCCAGCAGCTTAGACCCAGGGGAAGCTTTCTTT
TRBV5-1	-	TRBJ1-2	-	CASSLGSGANYGYTF	TGCGCCAGCAGCTTGGGATCGGGGGCTAACTATGGCTACACCTTC
TRBV6-5	TRBD2	TRBJ2-7	-	CASRTTSGFNEQYF	TGTGCCAGCAGAACGACTAGCGGGTTCAACGAGCAGTACTTC
TRBV7-6	TRBD2	TRBJ2-1	-	CASSQERGGPYNEQFF	TGTGCCAGCAGCCAAGAGCGGGGGGGCCCCTACAATGAGCAGTTCTTC
TRBV5-6	-	TRBJ1-1	-	CASSLEGSGQAFF	TGTGCCAGCAGCTTGGAGGGGTCAGGGCAAGCTTTCTTT
TRBV20-1	TRBD2	TRBJ2-4	-	CSASTSGAAKNIQYF	TGCAGTGCTAGTACTAGCGGGGCTGCCAAAAACATTCAGTACTTC
TRBV2	TRBD1	TRBJ1-5	-	CASKTGVNQPQHF	TGTGCCAGCAAGACAGGGGTAAACCAGCCCCAGCATTTT
TRBV28	-	TRBJ2-7	few	CASSPPRTGTALREQYF	TGTGCCAGCAGTCCCCCACGAACCGGGACTGCCCTGCGGGAGCAGTACTTC
TRBV5-1	TRBD2	TRBJ2-5	-	CASSLDRGGRETQYF	TGCGCCAGCAGCTTGGATCGGGGGGGCCGGGAGACCCAGTACTTC
TRBV7-9	-	TRBJ2-4	-	CASSLTGLNIQYF	TGTGCCAGCAGCTTAACGGGGTTAAACATTCAGTACTTC
TRBV5-6	-	TRBJ2-1	-	CASSFIGSNEQFF	TGTGCCAGCAGCTTTATTGGGAGCAATGAGCAGTTCTTC
TRBV7-2	TRBD1	TRBJ1-3	-	CASSSTGGSGNTIYF	TGTGCCAGCAGCTCTACAGGGGGCTCTGGAAACACCATATATTTT
TRBV2	-	TRBJ1-2	few	CARNLGRDYGYTF	TGTGCCAGGAACCTAGGCAGAGACTATGGCTACACCTTC
TRBV7-2	TRBD2	TRBJ2-7	few	CASSLLNPRLAGNEQYF	TGTGCCAGCAGCTTATTAAATCCCCGACTAGCGGGGAACGAGCAGTACTTC
TRBV19	-	TRBJ1-2	few	CASSMGRGKGYTF	TGTGCCAGTAGTATGGGCAGGGGTAAGGGCTACACCTTC
TRBV21-1	-	TRBJ2-2	-	CASSTVSSGQGVVGELFF	TGTGCCAGCAGCACGGTATCGTCAGGACAGGGAGTTGTCGGGGAGCTGTTTTTT
TRBV6-5	TRBD2	TRBJ2-3	-	CASSGGAGDTQYF	TGTGCCAGCAGCGGGGGGGCTGGAGATACGCAGTATTTT
TRBV3-1/TRBV3-2	TRBD1	TRBJ1-4	-	CASSQSTGDEKLFF	TGTGCCAGCAGCCAATCCACAGGGGATGAAAAACTGTTTTTT
TRBV24-1	TRBD2	TRBJ2-2	-	CATSDLGGANTGELFF	TGTGCCACCAGTGATTTGGGGGGGGCGAACACCGGGGAGCTGTTTTTT
TRBV25-1	-	TRBJ1-2	-	CASSGSGSSTVYTF	TGTGCCAGCAGTGGATCCGGGTCTTCGACGGTTTACACCTTC
TRBV10-3	-	TRBJ1-1	few	CAISGDGFTEAFF	TGTGCCATCAGTGGAGACGGGTTCACTGAAGCTTTCTTT
TRBV5-1	TRBD1	TRBJ1-6	-	CASSTRGTGSGSPLHF	TGCGCCAGCAGCACTAGGGGGACAGGTTCAGGGTCACCCCTCCACTTT
TRBV2	TRBD2	TRBJ2-2	-	CARPRGSAGGPGELFF	TGTGCCCGCCCCCGGGGTAGCGCGGGGGGGCCCGGGGAGCTGTTTTTT
TRBV10-3	-	TRBJ1-1	-	CAISGTEDTEAFF	TGTGCCATCAGTGGAACAGAAGACACTGAAGCTTTCTTT